These 32 T cell receptor beta chains were all obtained from the same sample, sequenced in a study of T cells in Graves' hyperthyroidism and ophthalmopathy. Researchers took RNA transcripts and amplified the TCR beta CDR3 regions from them. The primer set for the first-round RT-PCR of the TCR CDR3 was HTBI. TCRdb fed the multiplex PCR reads into MiXCR, producing one record per CDR3 protein. The sample contains fewer than 750,000 distinct CDR3 sequences, 14% to 15% of which appear only once. Sequencing was performed on blood. The origin of the receptors is a woman in her thirties or forties with Graves' ophthalmopathy.

This clonotype was detected ten times or more. V usage is TRBV28 and J usage is TRBJ2-7; a weak D match, TRBD2 (5 bases). In germline, CDR1 is MDHEN, CDR2 SYDVKM. The CDR3 consists of 14 residues. Trimming stripped 0 bases from V and 0 bases from J, with 6 bases between. The CDR3, as DNA: TGTGCCAGCAGTTTATGGGGGAGCTCCTACGAGCAGTACTTC. Protein sequence: CASSLWGSSYEQYF.

This clonotype turned up a few times. The chain recombines TRBV2 with TRBJ2-2, with a weak D call TRBD2 (6 bases). The CDR3 extends over 16 amino acids. V lost 8 bases and J lost 4, with 20 bases in between. Germline CDR1 is SNHLY and CDR2 is FYNNEI. The CDR3 loop is CASSHHRDLGTGELFF. The CDR3 DNA is TGTGCCAGCTCCCACCACCGGGACTTGGGCACCGGGGAGCTGTTTTTT.

This rearrangement joins TRBV29-1 to TRBJ2-7, with a possible D match to TRBD1 (6 bases). This CDR3 contains 13 residues. Deletions cut 4 bases from V and 3 bases from J, with 13 bases between. Germline lookup yields CDR1 SQVTM and CDR2 ANQGSEA. In DNA form, the CDR3 reads TGCAGCGTTGGCAGGGGTACCCACTACGAGCAGTACTTC. Protein: CSVGRGTHYEQYF.

This clonotype was detected ten times or more. This sequence joins TRBV3-1 and TRBJ1-1, with D unclear. The CDR3 contains 15 residues. The germline gives CDR1 LGHDT, CDR2 YNNKEL (reference sequence). V was pared by 1 base and J by 4 bases, with 13 bases between. For the CDR3, the DNA is TGTGCCAGCAGCCAAGTTAGTGTACTCGGCACTGAAGCTTTCTTT. Amino acids: CASSQVSVLGTEAFF.

This clonotype occurred many times. This rearrangement joins TRBV12-3 or TRBV12-4 to TRBJ1-1; the D is unclear. Trimming removed 1 base from V and 5 bases from J, with 8 bases in between. The CDR3 loop spans 13 amino acids. The CDR3 region has the DNA TGTGCCAGCAGTTTAGAAGGATTTACTGAAGCTTTCTTT. Translated, it gives CASSLEGFTEAFF.

This clonotype was picked up many times. The V gene is TRBV27, the J gene TRBJ2-7; D is ambiguous. CDR1 MNHEY and CDR2 SMNVEV come from the germline V gene (reference sequence). This CDR3 is 13 amino acids long. V was shortened by 2 bases and J by 2 bases, with 7 bases between the two germline ends. The CDR3 nucleotides are TGTGCCAGCAGTTTAACTACGCCCTACGAGCAGTACTTC. It encodes CASSLTTPYEQYF.

This clonotype has a count of ten or more. DNA of the CDR3: TGTGCCAGCAGTTCCCCCTTGGCAGGGACCTACGAGCAGTACTTC. Amino acid sequence: CASSSPLAGTYEQYF. The rearrangement uses TRBV6-5 and TRBJ2-7; a possible D gene is TRBD1 (5 bases). CDR1 and CDR2 (germline): MNHEY, SVGAGI. V lost 4 bases to trimming and J lost 2 bases, with 15 bases between them. CDR3 size: 15 residues.

This clonotype was recorded many times. The chain has TRBV12-3 or TRBV12-4 and TRBJ2-2, with 7 bases fitting TRBD1. This CDR3 has 15 residues. The V and J ends lost 8 bases and 3 bases, in that order; junction bases with no gene match: 9. CDR3 sequence (DNA): TGTGCCAGCCACCCCGGTACAGGGGACACCGGGGAGCTGTTTTTT. Translated: CASHPGTGDTGELFF.

This clonotype came up many times. This CDR3 reads CASSLAAGTVNYGYTF. CDR3 sequence (DNA): TGTGCCAGCAGCTTAGCCGCCGGGACCGTTAACTATGGCTACACCTTC. V and J are TRBV11-1 and TRBJ1-2; the D gene is possibly TRBD1 (5 bases). CDR3 length equals 16 residues. V was cut by 0 bases and J by 1 base, with 12 bases left in between. In germline, CDR1 is SGHAT, CDR2 FQDESV (reference sequence).

This clonotype occurred many times. V usage is TRBV28 and J usage is TRBJ1-5, with D possibly TRBD1 on 5 matching bases. CDR1 and CDR2 (germline): MDHEN, SYDVKM. CDR3 length equals 15 residues. V lost 4 bases and J 4 bases, leaving 14 bases between the germline ends. The CDR3 is CASSSAGAENQPQHF. CDR3 sequence (DNA): TGTGCCAGCAGTTCCGCCGGGGCGGAGAATCAGCCCCAGCATTTT.

This clonotype was detected ten times or more. The CDR3, as DNA: TGTGCCAGCAGTGATGACAGGGGCGGTGAAGCTTTCTTT. Protein product: CASSDDRGGEAFF. This chain joins TRBV12-3 or TRBV12-4 and TRBJ1-1; 8 bases agree with TRBD1. Germline trimming cut 5 bases from V and 7 bases from J; bases unmatched to any gene: 6. CDR3 size: 13 residues.

This clonotype was seen many times. This chain uses TRBV19 with TRBJ1-2; 7 bases line up with TRBD1. The germline gives CDR1 LNHDA, CDR2 SQIVND (reference sequence). The trim removed 5 bases at V and 6 bases at J, leaving 6 bases unmatched. This CDR3 has 13 amino acids. The CDR3 DNA sequence: TGTGCCAGTAGTCGACAGGGAAGCGATGGCTACACCTTC. It yields the protein CASSRQGSDGYTF.

This clonotype has a count of ten or more. CDR3 residues: CASSEYFGAVAYEQYF. In DNA form, the CDR3 reads TGCGCCAGCAGTGAGTATTTTGGGGCTGTTGCCTACGAGCAGTACTTC. The chain carries TRBV10-1 and TRBJ2-7; tentatively, D is TRBD1 (5 bases). This CDR3 contains 16 residues. The V end was cut by 1 base, the J end by 2 bases, with 15 bases between. Germline CDR1 and CDR2: WNHNN and SYGVQD (reference sequence).

This clonotype was observed many times. The J gene is TRBJ1-5, the V gene TRBV6-5; possible D gene TRBD1, 5 bases. The CDR3 is made up of 14 amino acids. Germline CDR1 MNHEY, CDR2 SVGAGI. Trimming cost V 0 bases and J 9 bases, with 12 bases left between them. The CDR3, as DNA: TGTGCCAGCAGTTACTCGACCGGGGGTTGGCCCCAGCATTTT. Amino acids: CASSYSTGGWPQHF.

This sequence joins TRBV12-5 and TRBJ2-2, with 7 bases identical to TRBD1. Germline-derived CDR1 and CDR2 are LGHNT and FRNRAP. CDR3 length equals 17 residues. Losses at the gene ends were 0 bases for V and 2 bases for J; bases not matched to a gene: 6. The CDR3 DNA sequence: TGTGCTAGTGGTTTGGTTGTGGACAGGAAAAACACCGGGGAGCTGTTTTTT. Its protein product is CASGLVVDRKNTGELFF.

This clonotype was found many times. The V gene is TRBV24-1, the J gene TRBJ2-2; 11 bases line up with TRBD2. CDR3 length: 19 residues. Per the germline V gene, CDR1 is KGHDR and CDR2 is SFDVKD. The V segment lost 1 base and the J segment 0 bases; nucleotides outside the gene matches: 6. Here the CDR3 DNA reads TGTGCCACCAGTGATTTCAGGACTAGCGGGTACGCGAACACCGGGGAGCTGTTTTTT. Its translation is CATSDFRTSGYANTGELFF.

Ten or more counts support this clonotype. The chain uses TRBV27 and TRBJ2-5, with D possibly being TRBD1 (6 bases). Trimming pared 5 bases from V and 7 bases from J, leaving 14 bases between. Germline V gives CDR1 MNHEY, CDR2 SMNVEV (reference sequence). This CDR3 is 13 amino acids long. The CDR3 DNA is TGTGCCAGCAGTCCTAAACCACAGGGGACCCAGTACTTC. This sequence encodes CASSPKPQGTQYF.

This clonotype came up many times. The rearrangement joins TRBV11-2 to TRBJ1-3; possible D gene TRBD1, 5 bases. CDR3 size: 16 residues. The germline V gene encodes CDR1 SGHAT and CDR2 FQNNGV. Trimming stripped 4 bases from V and 1 base from J, with 14 bases between. This CDR3 reads CASSSQMDMSGNTIYF. The CDR3 nucleotides are TGTGCCAGCAGCTCCCAAATGGACATGTCTGGAAACACCATATATTTT.

The chain carries TRBV28 and TRBJ2-5; 16 nucleotides align to TRBD2. The V gene's germline CDR1 is MDHEN and CDR2 SYDVKM. With V trimmed by 3 bases and J by 5 bases, 9 bases remained unmatched. This CDR3 region has 18 residues. CDR3 region: CASSFPGTSGRVWETQYF. Here the CDR3 DNA reads TGTGCCAGCAGTTTTCCCGGGACTAGCGGGAGGGTGTGGGAGACCCAGTACTTC.

This clonotype was seen at least ten times. The V call is TRBV6-2 or TRBV6-3, the J call TRBJ2-5, with a possible D match to TRBD2 (7 bases). Germline V gene data show CDR1 as MNHEY and CDR2 as SVGEGT. CDR3 length equals 15 residues. Trimming removed 4 bases at V and 5 bases at J, with 17 bases between. The CDR3 DNA sequence: TGTGCCAGCAGTTCCTTGGGGGCGCGGGGGGAGACCCAGTACTTC. It translates to CASSSLGARGETQYF.

The chain links TRBV5-1 to TRBJ1-5; no reliable D call. The CDR3 is 13 residues long. Per the germline V gene, CDR1 is SGHRS and CDR2 is YFSETQ. Trimming cost V 5 bases and J 5 bases, with 11 bases left between them. The CDR3 coding sequence is TGCGCCAGCAGAGGAGGGATGGATCAGCCCCAGCATTTT. Translated, it gives CASRGGMDQPQHF.

This clonotype showed up many times. This sequence joins TRBV28 and TRBJ1-1; D gene uncertain. The germline V and J ends were trimmed by 6 bases and 0 bases, with 11 bases remaining between them. Germline CDR1 reads MDHEN; CDR2 reads SYDVKM. The CDR3 extends over 14 amino acids. The CDR3 DNA sequence: TGTGCCAGCAGCTTACGTCCCGTGAACACTGAAGCTTTCTTT. Its translation is CASSLRPVNTEAFF.

As DNA, the CDR3 is TGTGCCAGCAGCTTAGCGCAGGCGGGGACTGAAGCTTTCTTT. Protein: CASSLAQAGTEAFF. The V call is TRBV7-2, the J call TRBJ1-1; D call uncertain. Germline CDR1 is SGHTA and CDR2 is FQGNSA. This CDR3 region has 14 residues. V lost 0 bases and J lost 5, with 10 bases in between.

This clonotype was counted at least ten times. This rearrangement joins TRBV20-1 to TRBJ1-1; TRBD1 matches at 7 bases. V lost 6 bases, J lost 4 bases, and 8 bases stayed unmatched. The germline CDR1 and CDR2 sequences are DFQATT and SNEGSKA (reference sequence). The CDR3 has 13 residues. In DNA form, the CDR3 reads TGCAGTGCGTTAAGGGGGCCCGGCACTGAAGCTTTCTTT. The encoded protein is CSALRGPGTEAFF.

The CDR3 region is CASSPRQGGKDTEAFF. In nucleotides, the CDR3 is TGCGCCAGCAGCCCGAGGCAGGGCGGGAAGGACACTGAAGCTTTCTTT. The chain joins TRBV4-3 to TRBJ1-1; tentative D call: TRBD1 (5 bases). The CDR3 runs 16 residues. Germline CDR1 is LGHNA and CDR2 is YSLEER. V was trimmed by 4 bases and J by 3 bases, leaving 18 bases between them.

V is TRBV27 and J is TRBJ2-7; tentatively, D is TRBD1 (6 bases). Trimming pared 5 bases from V and 2 bases from J, leaving 16 bases between. The germline V gene has CDR1 MNHEY and CDR2 SMNVEV (reference sequence). This CDR3 spans 15 amino acids. CDR3 sequence: CASSPQGGFAYEQYF. The CDR3 nucleotides are TGTGCCAGCAGTCCTCAAGGGGGATTTGCCTACGAGCAGTACTTC.

In this sample, this clonotype turned up many times. The rearrangement links TRBV20-1 to TRBJ2-5; D remains unclear. Germline CDR1 is DFQATT and CDR2 is SNEGSKA (reference sequence). The ends were cut back, 0 bases at V and 2 bases at J, with 10 bases in the middle. There are 14 residues in the CDR3. For the CDR3, the DNA is TGCAGTGCTAGAGATGGTGGCAGACAAGAGACCCAGTACTTC. Translated: CSARDGGRQETQYF.

This clonotype was counted at least ten times. The rearrangement links TRBV6-1 to TRBJ2-2, with D perhaps matching TRBD1 (6 bases). Germline V gives CDR1 MNHNS, CDR2 SASEGT. Trimming pared 5 bases from V and 5 bases from J, leaving 15 bases between. There are 15 residues in the CDR3. The chain's CDR3 is CASSPGTRATGELFF. In nucleotides, the CDR3 is TGTGCCAGCAGTCCCGGGACAAGGGCGACCGGGGAGCTGTTTTTT.

This clonotype was counted a few times. The gene calls are TRBV7-2 and TRBJ2-5; D may be TRBD2 (6 bases). The V gene's germline CDR1 is SGHTA and CDR2 FQGNSA. This CDR3 contains 13 residues. Deletions cut 8 bases from V and 5 bases from J, with 15 bases between. The CDR3 here is CASGNGGWETQYF. The CDR3 DNA reads TGTGCCAGCGGCAACGGGGGTTGGGAGACCCAGTACTTC.

This clonotype was seen at least ten times. The J gene is TRBJ1-2, the V gene TRBV15, with TRBD1 as a possible D gene (5 bases). Trimming took off 1 base at V and 7 bases at J, with 16 bases between the two ends. CDR3 length equals 15 residues. CDR1 LNHNV and CDR2 YYDKDF come from the germline V gene (reference sequence). CDR3 loop: CATSRGGEGVGGYTF. In nucleotides, the CDR3 is TGTGCCACCAGCAGAGGGGGCGAAGGGGTGGGTGGCTACACCTTC.

This clonotype was observed at least ten times. The V and J genes are TRBV7-9 and TRBJ1-3; D unresolved. This CDR3 has 14 amino acids. With 5 bases removed from V and 8 bases from J, the gap between germline ends came to 16 bases. Germline-derived CDR1 and CDR2 are SEHNR and FQNEAQ (reference sequence). CDR3 residues: CASSPQSGGDTIYF. DNA for the CDR3: TGTGCCAGCAGCCCACAGTCCGGCGGGGACACCATATATTTT.

This clonotype has ten or more counts. The chain is built from TRBV6-1 and TRBJ2-5; D gene ambiguous. V lost 7 bases and J lost 5, with 11 bases in between. Germline assignment: CDR1 MNHNS and CDR2 SASEGT. The CDR3 loop spans 12 amino acids. Here the CDR3 DNA reads TGTGCCAGCATGAAAGGGTTCGAGACCCAGTACTTC. Protein sequence: CASMKGFETQYF.